These 18 T cell receptor beta chains were sequenced from one sample in a study of identical twins. TCRdb processed the 5' RACE reads anew with MiXCR; each CDR3 protein has one entry. In the table there are 550,000 to 700,000 distinct CDR3 sequences, around 9.6% of which are singletons. This sample was also put to use in a study of yellow fever vaccine responses in identical twins.

The sequenced sample consisted of PBMCs. These receptors were collected from a woman aged 18-30 years in good health.

The chain joins TRBV5-1 to TRBJ2-7; D may correspond to TRBD1 or TRBD2 (6 bases each). The CDR3 is 15 amino acids. The V end lost 4 bases, the J end lost 5 bases, and 19 bases lay between the germline ends. CDR1 and CDR2 from the germline V gene are SGHRS and YFSETQ. The CDR3 spells CASSAWEQGGNEQYF. The CDR3 nucleotides are TGCGCCAGCAGCGCGTGGGAACAGGGAGGTAACGAGCAGTACTTC.

In this sample, this clonotype turned up many times. The chain joins TRBV12-3 or TRBV12-4 to TRBJ2-3; the D call may be TRBD1 or TRBD2 (6 bases each). Trimming stripped 2 bases from V and 0 bases from J, with 15 bases between. This CDR3 region has 17 residues. In nucleotides, the CDR3 is TGTGCCAGCAGTTTATCCTCCACAGGGAGGAGCACAGATACGCAGTATTTT. It yields the protein CASSLSSTGRSTDTQYF.

The chain carries TRBV6-2 or TRBV6-3 and TRBJ2-3; 7 bases agree with TRBD2. This CDR3 has 14 residues. Germline CDR1 and CDR2: MNHEY and SVGEGT. Trimming removed 6 bases from V and 3 bases from J; junction bases left unmatched: 6. DNA of the CDR3: TGTGCCAGCAGCGGGAGGCGGGATACAGATACGCAGTATTTT. Translating it yields CASSGRRDTDTQYF.

This clonotype was picked up a small number of times. This chain connects TRBV29-1 to TRBJ2-7, with 8 bases fitting TRBD1. The germline V gene encodes CDR1 SQVTM and CDR2 ANQGSEA. Trimming at V came to 6 bases and at J to 3 bases, leaving 1 base not matched to a gene. The CDR3 contains 11 residues. The CDR3 loop is CSVRGLYEQYF. CDR3 DNA sequence: TGCAGCGTCAGGGGGCTCTACGAGCAGTACTTC.

The chain uses TRBV13 and TRBJ2-7, with a possible D match to TRBD2 (5 bases). The CDR3 spans 16 residues. Trimming removed 3 bases from V and 3 bases from J, with 18 bases in between. Germline lookup yields CDR1 PRHDT and CDR2 FYEKMQ (reference sequence). The CDR3 DNA sequence: TGTGCCAGCAGCTTCGCCCGGACTGCATCTTACTACGAGCAGTACTTC. This translates into CASSFARTASYYEQYF. The variable domain in full, completed from reference TRBV13 and TRBJ2-7, reads AAGVIQSPRHLIKEKRETATLKCYPIPRHDTVYWYQQGPGQDPQFLISFYEKMQSDKGSIPDRFSAQQFSDYHSELNMSSLELGDSALYFCASSFARTASYYEQYFGPGTRLTVT.

The sample holds a few counts of this clonotype. V is TRBV7-2 and J is TRBJ2-1, with 9 bases aligning to TRBD2. Trimming at V came to 0 bases and at J to 9 bases, leaving 18 bases not matched to a gene. The CDR3 loop spans 19 amino acids. Germline CDR1 SGHTA, CDR2 FQGNSA. CDR3 DNA sequence: TGTGCCAGCAGCTTAGCTAAAAAAGGGATCGCGCGGGAGGGGCCTGAGCAGTTCTTC. This gives the protein CASSLAKKGIAREGPEQFF.

This clonotype showed up many times. CDR3 DNA: TGTGCCAGCAGCCAAGATCGGGACATTAGCACAGATACGCAGTATTTT. This sequence encodes CASSQDRDISTDTQYF. This chain joins TRBV4-2 and TRBJ2-3; D perhaps matches TRBD1 (6 bases). The CDR3 contains 16 residues. Germline V lookup: CDR1 LGHNA, CDR2 YNFKEQ. V was clipped by 0 bases and J by 0 bases, with 10 bases between them.

This clonotype has a count of ten or more. The chain combines TRBV11-3 with TRBJ2-1, with a tentative D call TRBD2 (5 bases). V was trimmed by 1 base and J by 5 bases, leaving 12 bases between them. The germline V gene has CDR1 SGHNT and CDR2 YENEEA. The CDR3 runs to 15 residues. CDR3 loop: CASSLGGLDHNEQFF. In nucleotides, the CDR3 is TGTGCCAGCAGCTTAGGTGGACTCGACCACAATGAGCAGTTCTTC.

This clonotype was seen a few times. V and J are TRBV7-3 and TRBJ2-1, with D maybe TRBD2 (6 bases). Germline CDR1 is SGHTA and CDR2 is FQGTGA. The CDR3 has 16 residues. The germline V and J ends were trimmed by 4 bases and 9 bases, with 22 bases remaining between them. The CDR3 protein is CASSSRSGGGFGEQFF. CDR3 nucleotide sequence: TGTGCCAGCAGCTCCCGTTCTGGCGGAGGGTTTGGTGAGCAGTTCTTC.

The genes are TRBV10-3 and TRBJ2-2, with a weak D call TRBD1 (6 bases). Germline-derived CDR1 and CDR2 are ENHRY and SYGVKD. Deletions cut 6 bases from V and 4 bases from J, with 9 bases between. The CDR3 consists of 13 residues. The DNA of the CDR3 is TGTGCCATCAGGGGGACAAGCACCGGGGAGCTGTTTTTT. Translated, it gives CAIRGTSTGELFF.

The gene calls are TRBV25-1 and TRBJ2-1; 7 nucleotides match TRBD1. J was trimmed by 8 bases and V by 4 bases; bases with no gene match: 8. The CDR3 length is 14 residues. From germline, CDR1 is MGHDK and CDR2 SYGVNS. This CDR3 is CASSGGQIGHEQFF. In nucleotides, the CDR3 is TGTGCCAGCAGTGGGGGACAGATTGGCCATGAGCAGTTCTTC.

This rearrangement joins TRBV25-1 to TRBJ2-5, with TRBD1 matching 7 bases. CDR3 size: 14 residues. Germline CDR1 is MGHDK and CDR2 is SYGVNS. V was clipped by 3 bases and J by 5 bases; unmatched bases: 6. CDR3: CASSDHRGAETQYF. CDR3 coding DNA: TGTGCCAGCAGTGATCACAGGGGTGCGGAGACCCAGTACTTC.

This clonotype appeared once. The chain couples TRBV6-5 to TRBJ2-4, with TRBD2 identical over 13 bases. CDR1 and CDR2 from the germline V gene are MNHEY and SVGAGI. This CDR3 has 17 residues. The V and J ends lost 4 bases and 8 bases, in that order; junction bases with no gene match: 11. The CDR3 is CASSLKGLAGYPDIQYF. The CDR3 nucleotides are TGTGCCAGCAGTTTAAAGGGACTAGCGGGGTATCCAGACATTCAGTACTTC.

This clonotype was seen a handful of times. The chain combines TRBV9 with TRBJ2-1; D not certain. This CDR3 contains 13 residues. Trimming removed 4 bases from V and 10 bases from J, with 15 bases in between. Germline loops: CDR1 SGDLS, CDR2 YYNGEE. The CDR3 coding sequence is TGTGCCAGCAGCCCAGGACCGTCAGTAGAGCAGTTCTTC. This translates into CASSPGPSVEQFF.

This clonotype has a handful of counts. This chain connects TRBV6-1 to TRBJ2-2; D uncertain. Per germline, CDR1 MNHNS and CDR2 SASEGT. The ends were cut back, 2 bases at V and 3 bases at J, with 7 bases in the middle. The CDR3 sequence is 14 residues long. This chain's CDR3 is CASSELRHTGELFF. The CDR3, as DNA: TGTGCCAGCAGTGAATTGCGGCACACCGGGGAGCTGTTTTTT.

The J gene is TRBJ1-1, the V gene TRBV7-2; D unclear. Looked up from germline, CDR1 is SGHTA and CDR2 is FQGNSA. V was clipped by 6 bases and J by 1 base, with 18 bases between them. This CDR3 has 16 amino acids. The CDR3 loop is CASSFAFMDQNTEAFF. In DNA, the CDR3 is TGTGCCAGCAGTTTCGCGTTCATGGACCAGAACACTGAAGCTTTCTTT. Full variable domain (rest looked up from reference TRBV7-2 and TRBJ1-1): GAGVSQSPSNKVTEKGKDVELRCDPISGHTALYWYRQSLGQGLEFLIYFQGNSAPDKSGLPSDRFSAERTGGSVSTLTIQRTQQEDSAVYLCASSFAFMDQNTEAFFGQGTRLTVV.

CDR3 DNA sequence: TGTGCCAGCAGTTACTCTTACGGTACGAACACTGAAGCTTTCTTT. This codes for CASSYSYGTNTEAFF. The chain uses TRBV6-5 and TRBJ1-1, with D unresolved. V gave up 0 bases and J gave up 1 base, with 9 bases separating them. This CDR3 spans 15 amino acids. Germline V CDR1 and CDR2: MNHEY, SVGAGI.

At least ten counts were recorded for this clonotype. The chain is built from TRBV29-1 and TRBJ2-5; 8 bases agree with TRBD1. The V and J ends lost 3 bases and 4 bases, in that order; junction bases with no gene match: 4. The germline V gene encodes CDR1 SQVTM and CDR2 ANQGSEA. The CDR3 is made up of 13 amino acids. The CDR3 protein is CSVDQGARETQYF. In DNA form, the CDR3 reads TGCAGCGTTGATCAGGGGGCACGAGAGACCCAGTACTTC.